This TCR beta chain was recorded in a study of blood T cell repertoires in COVID-19 (dated by TCRdb to about 2020). For the study in its entirety: The collaborator samples originated in the United States, Italy and Spain and spanned the acute and convalescent phases of COVID-19. Samples came from the ongoing ImmuneRACE study (first 160 participants) plus 1,254 subjects from 6 global collaborators. Subjects who had been exposed to COVID-19, were actively infected with it, or had recovered from it provided the deeply sampled blood TCRbeta repertoires that made up the dataset. Where available, HLA class I and class II types were taken from metadata supplied by the sample provider and were not determined by assay-based typing. The repertoires were made available in a free public database intended to serve as a resource for research on the immune response to SARS-CoV-2. Sample metadata almost always included a de-identified subject ID, COVID-19 status, age in years and sex. The material from the prospective study consisted of cDNA or gDNA derived from T cells, B-cell-depleted T cells, or PBMCs. Study-wide findings and limitations: The amount of clinical and demographic metadata varied by source and participant and was provided uncurated.

TCRbeta CDR3 regions were amplified from genomic DNA by means of the immunoSEQ Assay, a bias-controlled multiplex PCR. For the original study's pipeline: Within the assay, amplification of reference gene primers was used to estimate how many nucleated cells each sample contained. To quantify the absolute abundance of each unique TCRbeta CDR3 rearrangement, sequence reads were collapsed and filtered. For each sample, productive Simpson clonality was calculated by taking the square root of Simpson's diversity index across productive rearrangements. TCRdb took over this immuneACCESS table, retaining in-frame rearrangements with V and J assigned. Such tables are incomplete; in checked studies, under half of the missing clones stem from an unresolved V gene, and the remainder is unexplained. V and J calls plus clone size are reproduced from that table; the DNA served to infer D and trimming. The sample data list more than 250,000 clones, and about 92% of these were observed just once. The ten biggest clones cover about 18% of the sample.

The CDR3, from cysteine to phenylalanine, totals 17 residues. Only the CDR3 region is kept as DNA, spanning 51 bases read in frame from base 1. V has 3 bases trimmed and J has 1 base trimmed; junction bases matching no gene number 2. Sequences MDHEN (CDR1) and SYDVKM (CDR2) are obtained from the germline V gene. This clone occurred once. Which antigen it targets is not known. No much larger clone exists at a distance of one base, and base qualities are not known. Participants in the prospective study were aged about 18 to 95 years, lived in 24 United States geographic areas, and enrolled through a virtual design. Cohort assignment in the prospective study relied on participant-reported clinical history from a screening survey and a study questionnaire. For ImmuneRACE Cohort 3, a participant was defined as recovered based on two consecutive negative NP/OP PCR tests, clearance by a healthcare professional, or resolution of symptoms. In the prospective study, whole blood, serum and a nasopharyngeal or oropharyngeal swab were collected from each participant by mobile phlebotomists. Additional blood draws and questionnaires over an approximately 2-month period could optionally be provided by prospective study participants. Blood samples from the prospective study were shipped frozen or at room temperature prior to DNA extraction.

The sample consisted of PBMCs or T cells enriched from blood (not recorded which). Rearrangement joined TRBV28 to TRBJ2-3; TRBD2 lines up with 15 middle nucleotides. This receptor was obtained from a woman in her twenties or thirties who had recovered from COVID-19. The CDR3 protein sequence reads: CASSLGLAGGRTDTQYF. The DNA reads as follows: TGTGCCAGCAGTTTGGGACTAGCGGGGGGCCGCACAGATACGCAGTATTTT.